The 10 T cell receptor beta chains given below trace back to one sample, sequenced in a study of T-cell reconstitution after alpha-beta-depleted transplantation in children. Preparation of the TCRbeta library was carried out with unique molecular identifiers. TCRdb analysed the PCR reads with MiXCR anew, one entry per CDR3 protein. The sample consists of 600,000 to 700,000 distinct CDR3 sequences, approximately 16% of them appearing once. This material consisted of PBMCs from the stem cell graft donor, taken from the stem cell graft. These receptors were taken from a human donor who donated a stem cell graft to a child with acute myeloid leukemia.

The CDR3 sequence: CASSQEWTALHF. Here the CDR3 DNA reads TGTGCCAGCAGCCAAGAATGGACTGCCCTCCACTTT. This sequence joins TRBV3-1 and TRBJ1-6, with D hard to call. The germline V and J ends were trimmed by 0 bases and 14 bases, with 8 bases remaining between them. This CDR3 comprises 12 residues. Germline lookup yields CDR1 LGHDT and CDR2 YNNKEL (reference sequence).

Worth noting for this clonotype: A read error may explain this, as a much larger clone is one base away. The CDR3 DNA follows: TGTGCCAGCAGGACCATTCAGACAGGGGAAGAGACCCAGTACTTC. Translating it yields CASRTIQTGEETQYF. The V gene is TRBV11-1, the J gene TRBJ2-5, with 8 nucleotides matching TRBD1. Germline-derived CDR1 and CDR2 are SGHAT and FQDESV (reference sequence). The length of the CDR3 is 15 residues. The V segment lost 6 bases and the J segment 3 bases; nucleotides outside the gene matches: 9.

Regarding this clonotype: This may arise from a read error, as a much more abundant clone is one base away. The chain combines TRBV20-1 with TRBJ1-2; D gene ambiguous. V lost 5 bases, J lost 8 bases, and 15 bases lay in between. The CDR3 is made up of 12 amino acids. Germline CDR1 and CDR2: DFQATT and SNEGSKA (reference sequence). The CDR3 region is CSARSAVGGYTF. The CDR3 DNA sequence: TGCAGTGCTCGTTCCGCGGTGGGAGGCTACACCTTC.

This clonotype has only a few counts. The V call is TRBV6-2 or TRBV6-3, the J call TRBJ2-7; D may be TRBD1 (6 bases). The germline CDR1 and CDR2 sequences are MNHEY and SVGEGT. Trimming cost V 8 bases and J 1 base, with 12 bases left between them. The CDR3 is 13 amino acids. CDR3 in DNA: TGTGCCAGCGGAATAACAGGGTCCTACGAGCAGTACTTC. This codes for CASGITGSYEQYF.

About this clonotype: One base away lies a much larger clone, so this may be a sequencing read error. The V gene is TRBV29-1, the J gene TRBJ2-1; D is tentatively TRBD1 or TRBD2 (6 bases each). The germline V gene has CDR1 SQVTM and CDR2 ANQGSEA. The CDR3 contains 14 residues. CDR3 loop: CSVVRRGDYNDQFF. CDR3 nucleotides: TGCAGCGTTGTGCGAAGGGGGGATTACAATGACCAGTTCTTC.

This clonotype appeared a few times. J is TRBJ1-2 and V is TRBV4-3; a possible D gene is TRBD1 (5 bases). The V gene lost 0 bases and the J gene lost 0 bases, with 8 bases spanning the gap. The CDR3 sequence is 15 residues long. Per germline, CDR1 LGHNA and CDR2 YSLEER. The CDR3 DNA is TGCGCCAGCAGCCAAGAGGACAATTCTAACTATGGCTACACCTTC. It translates to CASSQEDNSNYGYTF.

This clonotype was counted at least ten times. The rearrangement links TRBV20-1 to TRBJ2-5; TRBD1 aligns across 8 bases. The CDR3 extends over 13 amino acids. The V gene end was trimmed by 6 bases and the J gene end by 3 bases; junction bases not matched to a gene: 6. Germline V gene lookup returns CDR1 DFQATT and CDR2 SNEGSKA (reference sequence). CDR3 protein: CSAADRAKETQYF. CDR3 nucleotide sequence: TGCAGTGCGGCGGACAGGGCGAAAGAGACCCAGTACTTC.

The rearrangement joins TRBV25-1 to TRBJ1-1; unclear D gene. Germline assignment: CDR1 MGHDK and CDR2 SYGVNS. V lost 1 base to trimming and J lost 1 base, with 7 bases between them. The CDR3 has 14 amino acids. CDR3 protein: CASSESISNTEAFF. The CDR3 nucleotides are TGTGCCAGCAGTGAATCCATTTCGAACACTGAAGCTTTCTTT.

This clonotype was recorded many times. The chain's CDR3 is CASSTSGGATDTQYF. CDR3 sequence (DNA): TGTGCCAGCAGTACTTCAGGGGGAGCCACAGATACGCAGTATTTT. The chain links TRBV6-1 to TRBJ2-3, with 7 bases lining up with TRBD1. The germline gives CDR1 MNHNS, CDR2 SASEGT. V trimming: 5 bases; J trimming: 2 bases; junction bases outside the gene matches: 7. The CDR3 is made up of 15 amino acids.

In this sample, this clonotype turned up once. The chain employs TRBV6-1 and TRBJ1-5; no clear D. Germline assignment: CDR1 MNHNS and CDR2 SASEGT. The CDR3 runs to 13 residues. V lost 6 bases and J 6 bases, leaving 12 bases between the germline ends. The CDR3 bases are TGTGCCAGCAGCCCCGGTATACTTCAGCCCCAGCATTTT. Protein product: CASSPGILQPQHF.